This TCR beta chain came from a study of blood T cell repertoires in COVID-19. From germline, CDR1 is MNHEY and CDR2 SVGAGI. CDR3 length: 15 amino acids. The V end lost 6 bases, the J end lost 3 bases, and 15 bases lay between the germline ends. Per the study methods: It was from reference gene primer amplification that nucleated cell counts were estimated. The assay was immunoSEQ multiplex PCR, and TCRdb's table has in-frame clones only and misses some. That table supplies the V and J calls and clone size; D and trimming were determined from the DNA. The repertoire holds 130,000 to 150,000 clones, with roughly 88% as singletons.

Source material: PBMCs or T cells enriched from blood (not recorded which). The chain is built from TRBV6-5 and TRBJ2-1, with D possibly matching TRBD2 (5 bases). The TCR comes from a woman aged 30 to 39 with acute COVID-19. CDR3 in DNA: TGTGCCAGCAGCCACTGGCGCGGACTCTACAATGAGCAGTTCTTC. This sequence encodes CASSHWRGLYNEQFF.